The 23 T cell receptor beta chains in this list originate from one sample, sequenced in a study of T cells in Graves' hyperthyroidism and ophthalmopathy. The investigators amplified TCR beta CDR3 regions from RNA transcripts. Using the HTBI primer set, a first-round RT-PCR was run on the TCR CDR3. Via MiXCR, TCRdb re-called the multiplex PCR reads, giving one row per CDR3 protein. The sample lists more than 450,000 distinct CDR3 sequences, 20% occurring once. Sequencing was performed on blood. The source of these receptors is a man in his forties with Graves' ophthalmopathy.

In its sample, this clonotype was seen many times. The chain is built from TRBV10-3 and TRBJ1-1, with 11 bases identical to TRBD1. This CDR3 is 12 amino acids long. CDR1 and CDR2 (germline): ENHRY, SYGVKD. Trimming took 10 bases from V and 3 from J; bases not matched to a gene: 1. CDR3 bases: TGTGCCACGGGACAGGGGGACACTGAAGCTTTCTTT. Translation gives CATGQGDTEAFF.

The genes are TRBV12-3 or TRBV12-4 and TRBJ2-2; the match to TRBD1 covers 8 bases. Trimming took 6 bases from V and 1 from J; bases not matched to a gene: 4. The CDR3 contains 15 residues. CDR3 loop: CASRPGTGNTGELFF. CDR3 DNA: TGTGCCAGCAGACCCGGGACAGGGAACACCGGGGAGCTGTTTTTT.

This clonotype was counted between two and nine times. The chain couples TRBV9 to TRBJ2-7, with 9 bases matching TRBD1. V lost 0 bases and J lost 4; bases outside the gene matches: 2. The CDR3 runs to 14 residues. From germline, CDR1 is SGDLS and CDR2 YYNGEE. DNA for the CDR3: TGTGCCAGCAGCGTAGCCGGGACAGGGTACGAGCAGTACTTC. Protein sequence: CASSVAGTGYEQYF.

Many counts were recorded for this clonotype. The CDR3 is CATTRGNSPLHF. In nucleotides, the CDR3 is TGTGCCACCACCCGGGGTAATTCACCCCTCCACTTT. The genes are TRBV2 and TRBJ1-6; no clear D. V lost 10 bases and J 6 bases, leaving 10 bases between the germline ends. The CDR3 is 12 amino acids. Germline assignment: CDR1 SNHLY and CDR2 FYNNEI. Based on the CDR3 plus reference TRBV2 and TRBJ1-6, the full variable domain is EPEVTQTPSHQVTQMGQEVILRCVPISNHLYFYWYRQILGQKVEFLVSFYNNEISEKSEIFDDQFSVERPDGSNFTLKIRSTKLEDSAMYFCATTRGNSPLHFGNGTRLTVT.

This clonotype was seen a few times. The CDR3 nucleotides are TGCAGTGTAGCGGGAGGGAACAATGAGCAGTTCTTC. Protein: CSVAGGNNEQFF. V usage is TRBV20-1 and J usage is TRBJ2-1; 11 bases map to TRBD2. The CDR3 spans 12 residues. Trimming at V came to 7 bases and at J to 5 bases, leaving 1 base not matched to a gene. Germline lookup yields CDR1 DFQATT and CDR2 SNEGSKA (reference sequence).

The J gene is TRBJ2-2, the V gene TRBV7-8, with 9 bases matching TRBD2. Germline V gives CDR1 SGHVS, CDR2 FQNEAQ. The CDR3 is 17 amino acids. After removal of 3 bases from V and 2 bases from J, the junction contained 7 bases not matched to a gene. The CDR3 here is CASSLRASGTNTGELFF. Here the CDR3 DNA reads TGTGCCAGCAGCTTGCGTGCTAGCGGGACCAACACCGGGGAGCTGTTTTTT.

This chain links TRBV27 with TRBJ2-1; D gene ambiguous. Per the germline V gene, CDR1 is MNHEY and CDR2 is SMNVEV (reference sequence). The germline V and J ends were trimmed by 2 bases and 2 bases, with 10 bases remaining between them. This CDR3 region has 15 residues. The CDR3 is CASSLTRPPYNEQFF. CDR3 in DNA: TGTGCCAGCAGTTTAACCAGGCCCCCCTACAATGAGCAGTTCTTC.

This clonotype was detected a few times. The CDR3 protein is CASGGRDSPNTEAFF. The CDR3 DNA follows: TGTGCTAGTGGTGGCCGGGACAGCCCGAACACTGAAGCTTTCTTT. The J gene is TRBJ1-1, the V gene TRBV12-5, with 7 bases matching TRBD1. This CDR3 has 15 amino acids. Germline loops: CDR1 LGHNT, CDR2 FRNRAP. V dropped 5 bases and J dropped 1; count of bases not matched to a gene: 7.

The rearrangement joins TRBV19 to TRBJ2-5, with D uncertain. Germline CDR1 and CDR2: LNHDA and SQIVND (reference sequence). Between the trimmed V and J ends, which lost 3 bases and 0 bases, there was a span of 8 bases. The CDR3 spans 14 residues. The CDR3 is CASSIQAYQETQYF. The CDR3 region has the DNA TGTGCCAGTAGTATTCAGGCGTACCAAGAGACCCAGTACTTC.

This clonotype has at least ten counts. The chain joins TRBV30 to TRBJ2-7, with 9 bases aligning to TRBD1. The V gene end was trimmed by 2 bases and the J gene end by 4 bases; junction bases not matched to a gene: 6. The CDR3 is 14 residues long. CDR1 GTSNPN and CDR2 SVGIG come from the germline V gene (reference sequence). The CDR3 loop is CAWSPGTGTYEQYF. The CDR3 nucleotides read TGTGCCTGGAGTCCCGGGACAGGGACTTACGAGCAGTACTTC.

This clonotype was found many times. The V call is TRBV28, the J call TRBJ2-7, with 8 positions matching TRBD1. Unmatched junction bases numbered 8, after V lost 2 bases and J lost 2 bases. Germline assignment: CDR1 MDHEN and CDR2 SYDVKM. The CDR3 contains 16 residues. CDR3 nucleotide sequence: TGTGCCAGCAGTTTAAACCGACAGGGGCCCCCCTACGAGCAGTACTTC. Its protein product is CASSLNRQGPPYEQYF.

This clonotype appeared many times. The chain carries TRBV30 and TRBJ2-1; 9 bases agree with TRBD2. The CDR3 has 15 residues. Germline V lookup: CDR1 GTSNPN, CDR2 SVGIG (reference sequence). The ends lost 4 bases at V and 0 bases at J; junction bases unmatched: 4. CDR3 region: CAWTSGESSYNEQFF. The CDR3 nucleotides are TGTGCCTGGACTAGCGGGGAGAGCTCCTACAATGAGCAGTTCTTC. Combining the CDR3 with reference TRBV30 and TRBJ2-1 gives the whole variable domain SQTIHQWPATLVQPVGSPLSLECTVEGTSNPNLYWYRQAAGRGLQLLFYSVGIGQISSEVPQNLSASRPQDRQFILSSKKLLLSDSGFYLCAWTSGESSYNEQFFGPGTRLTVL.

This clonotype was detected ten times or more. The V call is TRBV5-6, the J call TRBJ1-1; D gene uncertain. V was pared by 0 bases and J by 1 base, with 13 bases between. The V gene's germline CDR1 is SGHDT and CDR2 YYEEEE. This CDR3 region has 16 residues. The DNA of the CDR3 is TGTGCCAGCAGCTTGGAGATAAGACAAGAGAACACTGAAGCTTTCTTT. Amino acids: CASSLEIRQENTEAFF.

Only a few counts were recorded for this clonotype. CDR3 loop: CAWSAAGGEGTQYF. CDR3 coding DNA: TGTGCCTGGAGTGCTGCGGGGGGGGAAGGGACCCAGTACTTC. The chain has TRBV30 and TRBJ2-5, with 9 bases that match TRBD2. Germline CDR1 reads GTSNPN; CDR2 reads SVGIG (reference sequence). The CDR3 has 14 amino acids. Trimming removed 1 base from V and 7 bases from J; junction bases left unmatched: 7.

This clonotype has only a few counts. An end of the junction does not agree with germline; a read error may underlie this. This sequence joins TRBV5-5 and TRBJ2-5; 9 positions match TRBD1. Germline CDR1 reads SGHKS; CDR2 reads YYEKEE (reference sequence). This CDR3 is 14 amino acids long. CDR3 nucleotide sequence: TGTGCCAGCAGCTCCCTGGGACAGGGAGAGGCCCAGTACTTC. Protein: CASSSLGQGEAQYF. Combining the CDR3 with reference TRBV5-5 and TRBJ2-5 gives the whole variable domain DAGVTQSPTHLIKTRGQQVTLRCSPISGHKSVSWYQQVLGQGPQFIFQYYEKEERGRGNFPDRFSARQFPNYSSELNVNALLLGDSALYLCASSSLGQGEAQYFGPGTRLLVL.

Turning to this clonotype: A much larger clonotype is one base distant, so this may be a read error. The chain is built from TRBV2 and TRBJ2-3; D may be TRBD1 (5 bases). CDR3 size: 14 residues. Germline V CDR1 and CDR2: SNHLY, FYNNEI. V lost 2 bases and J 6 bases, leaving 12 bases between the germline ends. CDR3 sequence: CASSEIGAVDTQYF. The CDR3 bases are TGTGCCAGCAGTGAAATAGGGGCGGTGGATACGCAGTATTTT.

This clonotype has ten or more counts. V and J are TRBV11-2 and TRBJ1-2; D gene uncertain. Trimming took 4 bases from V and 4 from J, leaving 10 bases between them. This CDR3 contains 13 residues. CDR1 SGHAT and CDR2 FQNNGV come from the germline V gene. CDR3 coding DNA: TGTGCCAGCAGCTACGACGGACTCTATGGCTACACCTTC. Residues: CASSYDGLYGYTF.

This clonotype came up a few times. The chain is built from TRBV27 and TRBJ1-1, with unresolved D. V lost 3 bases and J 1 base, leaving 12 bases between the germline ends. Per germline, CDR1 MNHEY and CDR2 SMNVEV (reference sequence). The CDR3 consists of 15 residues. CDR3 sequence (DNA): TGTGCCAGCAGTTTCGCTGCTGTCGGGAACACTGAAGCTTTCTTT. Protein product: CASSFAAVGNTEAFF.

This clonotype was detected ten times or more. This chain connects TRBV5-1 to TRBJ1-1; no firm D call. Germline values: CDR1 SGHRS, CDR2 YFSETQ. V lost 4 bases and J 1 base, leaving 17 bases between the germline ends. The CDR3 has 16 residues. Here the CDR3 reads CASSPGSSARNTEAFF. The DNA for the CDR3 is TGCGCCAGCAGCCCCGGGAGTTCGGCGAGGAACACTGAAGCTTTCTTT.

V usage is TRBV20-1 and J usage is TRBJ2-7; 11 positions match TRBD2. J was trimmed by 3 bases and V by 3 bases; bases with no gene match: 7. The length of the CDR3 is 15 residues. The germline CDR1 and CDR2 sequences are DFQATT and SNEGSKA (reference sequence). In DNA form, the CDR3 reads TGCAGTGCTAGGGGGGGACTAGCGGAGAGCTACGAGCAGTACTTC. Amino acid sequence: CSARGGLAESYEQYF.

This clonotype has only a few counts. The chain joins TRBV20-1 to TRBJ1-2, with unresolved D. Trimming removed 0 bases at V and 8 bases at J, with 7 bases between. The CDR3 runs to 11 residues. Germline values: CDR1 DFQATT, CDR2 SNEGSKA (reference sequence). The CDR3 nucleotides are TGCAGTGCTAGAGATGGACGAGGCTACACCTTC. Translation: CSARDGRGYTF.

The chain is built from TRBV7-3 and TRBJ2-1; TRBD2 matches at 7 bases. V lost 5 bases, J lost 5 bases, and 3 bases stayed unmatched. The CDR3 extends over 13 amino acids. In germline, CDR1 is SGHTA, CDR2 FQGTGA. The CDR3 protein is CASSQSGNNEQFF. The CDR3 DNA reads TGTGCCAGCAGCCAAAGCGGGAACAATGAGCAGTTCTTC.

This clonotype appeared many times. The chain uses TRBV7-6 and TRBJ2-7, with D maybe TRBD1 (6 bases). Deletions cut 5 bases from V and 1 base from J, with 12 bases between. In germline, CDR1 is SGHVS, CDR2 FNYEAQ. The CDR3 runs 14 residues. For the CDR3, the DNA is TGTGCCAGCAGCGACCTAGGACAGTCCTACGAGCAGTACTTC. This encodes CASSDLGQSYEQYF.